The 29 T cell receptor beta chains reported below all come from one sample, sequenced in a study of liver allograft versus peripheral blood T cells. Study-wide background: Recipients' peripheral blood supplied the T cell receptor repertoires against which those in transplanted livers were compared.

TCRdb ran MiXCR on the reads and lists one entry per CDR3 protein. The sample records around 9,000 distinct CDR3 sequences, 15% to 20% being singletons. The source of these receptors is a human patient who had a liver transplant. Some T cells may be the graft donor's.

This clonotype was recorded a few times. The V call is TRBV9, the J call TRBJ1-2, with 7 bases lining up with TRBD1. There are 16 residues in the CDR3. Germline assignment: CDR1 SGDLS and CDR2 YYNGEE. The ends lost 6 bases at V and 8 bases at J; junction bases unmatched: 19. The chain's CDR3 is CASTKTGFGAMDGYTF. CDR3 nucleotide sequence: TGTGCCAGCACCAAGACAGGGTTTGGGGCAATGGACGGCTACACCTTC.

This clonotype is medium-sized in the sample. The V and J genes are TRBV19 and TRBJ1-1, with D unclear. This CDR3 is 15 amino acids long. V was clipped by 3 bases and J by 1 base, with 12 bases between them. Germline assignment: CDR1 LNHDA and CDR2 SQIVND (reference sequence). CDR3 sequence (DNA): TGTGCCAGTAGTATTACAGCGGACCCGAACACTGAAGCTTTCTTT. This encodes CASSITADPNTEAFF.

This clonotype occurred once. The chain couples TRBV3-1 to TRBJ1-2; D is undetermined. Germline CDR1 LGHDT, CDR2 YNNKEL (reference sequence). The CDR3 contains 13 residues. Deletions cut 1 base from V and 4 bases from J, with 7 bases between. Written as DNA, the CDR3 is TGTGCCAGCAGCCAAGTTCCTATCTATGGCTACACCTTC. Translating it yields CASSQVPIYGYTF.

The rearrangement joins TRBV27 to TRBJ1-2, with D perhaps TRBD1 (6 bases). Looked up from germline, CDR1 is MNHEY and CDR2 is SMNVEV (reference sequence). The CDR3 runs 16 residues. V lost 0 bases to trimming and J lost 5 bases, with 16 bases between them. CDR3 bases: TGTGCCAGCAGTTTATCGGGCAGGGGAGGTTGGTATGGCTACACCTTC. Translation: CASSLSGRGGWYGYTF.

This clonotype is labeled as medium-sized. V and J are TRBV6-2 or TRBV6-3 and TRBJ1-2; D possibly corresponds to TRBD1 (5 bases). Germline CDR1 and CDR2: MNHEY and SVGEGT. The V gene lost 9 bases and the J gene lost 4 bases, with 12 bases spanning the gap. This CDR3 has 12 amino acids. The CDR3 nucleotides read TGTGCCAGGTCGTTTCAGGGCTATGGCTACACCTTC. It specifies CARSFQGYGYTF.

V and J are TRBV12-3 or TRBV12-4 and TRBJ2-2; D gene uncertain. Trimming removed 6 bases at V and 1 base at J, with 6 bases between. CDR3 length equals 13 residues. In DNA form, the CDR3 reads TGTGCCAGCAGGGCAGAGAACACCGGGGAGCTGTTTTTT. Encoded protein: CASRAENTGELFF.

This clonotype has only a few counts. The J gene is TRBJ2-4, the V gene TRBV27; the match to TRBD2 covers 7 bases. The germline V gene encodes CDR1 MNHEY and CDR2 SMNVEV (reference sequence). After removal of 8 bases from V and 4 bases from J, the junction contained 11 bases not matched to a gene. This CDR3 has 15 residues. CDR3 nucleotides: TGTGCCAGCGGAAGGGGACGGGGGGTGAAAAACATTCAGTACTTC. The encoded protein is CASGRGRGVKNIQYF.

The table lists this clonotype with many counts. J is TRBJ2-7 and V is TRBV7-9, with no clear D. The ends were cut back, 1 base at V and 3 bases at J, with 13 bases in the middle. This CDR3 spans 15 amino acids. Germline CDR1 is SEHNR and CDR2 is FQNEAQ (reference sequence). CDR3 DNA: TGTGCCAGCAGCTTAGTGGCAGGACCTGTCTACGAGCAGTACTTC. This encodes CASSLVAGPVYEQYF.

The chain is built from TRBV11-2 and TRBJ1-1; TRBD1 might be the D (5 bases). Trimming cost V 5 bases and J 5 bases, with 15 bases left between them. The CDR3 length is 14 residues. From germline, CDR1 is SGHAT and CDR2 FQNNGV. The CDR3 DNA follows: TGTGCCAGCAGCCGATCAGGGCTGGGGACTGAAGCTTTCTTT. This gives the protein CASSRSGLGTEAFF.

At least ten counts were recorded for this clonotype. The J gene is TRBJ2-7, the V gene TRBV13; D might be TRBD1 or TRBD2, each matching 5 bases. The CDR3 has 13 amino acids. V was clipped by 5 bases and J by 3 bases, with 11 bases between them. From germline, CDR1 is PRHDT and CDR2 FYEKMQ (reference sequence). CDR3 loop: CASSPGLGYEQYF. The CDR3 nucleotides are TGTGCCAGCAGCCCGGGGCTTGGCTACGAGCAGTACTTC.

This clonotype was counted many times. The CDR3 sequence: CASRDAGDTYEQYF. The CDR3, as DNA: TGTGCCAGCAGAGACGCAGGGGATACCTACGAGCAGTACTTC. The V call is TRBV12-3 or TRBV12-4, the J call TRBJ2-7; D may be TRBD1 (6 bases). The CDR3 is 14 residues long. V was cut by 6 bases and J by 2 bases, with 14 bases left in between.

This chain joins TRBV27 and TRBJ1-1; D remains unclear. V gave up 5 bases and J gave up 0 bases, with 13 bases separating them. This CDR3 contains 15 residues. Germline-derived CDR1 and CDR2 are MNHEY and SMNVEV (reference sequence). For the CDR3, the DNA is TGTGCCAGCAGTCTTATGGGAGGGATGAACACTGAAGCTTTCTTT. Encoded protein: CASSLMGGMNTEAFF.

This clonotype occurred a few times. V usage is TRBV5-6 and J usage is TRBJ2-7; perhaps TRBD1 as D (6 bases). The V gene lost 1 base and the J gene lost 4 bases, with 12 bases spanning the gap. The CDR3 is 14 residues long. Germline V gene sequence: CDR1 SGHDT, CDR2 YYEEEE. For the CDR3, the DNA is TGTGCCAGCAGCTTGTTACAGGGAACTTACGAGCAGTACTTC. This sequence encodes CASSLLQGTYEQYF.

The rearrangement uses TRBV30 and TRBJ1-6, with D tentatively TRBD1 (5 bases). This CDR3 is 14 amino acids long. The V end lost 1 base, the J end lost 8 bases, and 12 bases lay between the germline ends. Looked up from germline, CDR1 is GTSNPN and CDR2 is SVGIG (reference sequence). The CDR3 bases are TGTGCCTGGAGTGAACCAGGGTGGGATTCACCCCTCCACTTT. Amino acids: CAWSEPGWDSPLHF.

This clonotype rates as medium-sized. This chain links TRBV7-9 with TRBJ2-7; D remains unclear. The CDR3 extends over 11 amino acids. Trimming left V 5 bases short and J 3 bases short, with 5 bases between. Germline CDR1 reads SEHNR; CDR2 reads FQNEAQ (reference sequence). The CDR3 region is CASSLSYEQYF. The CDR3 coding sequence is TGTGCCAGCAGCCTCAGCTACGAGCAGTACTTC.

The chain employs TRBV7-9 and TRBJ1-2, with a weak D call TRBD1 (6 bases). Trimming pared 0 bases from V and 0 bases from J, leaving 11 bases between. CDR1 is SEHNR, CDR2 FQNEAQ, per germline (reference sequence). CDR3 length: 16 amino acids. DNA for the CDR3: TGTGCCAGCAGCTTAGCCGGGGGCCTAGCTAACTATGGCTACACCTTC. This translates into CASSLAGGLANYGYTF.

This clonotype has more than one count but fewer than ten. This chain connects TRBV20-1 to TRBJ2-5; 7 bases fit TRBD1. J lost 5 bases, V lost 0 bases, and 9 bases had no gene match. Germline V gene data show CDR1 as DFQATT and CDR2 as SNEGSKA (reference sequence). The CDR3 loop spans 15 amino acids. CDR3 coding DNA: TGCAGTGCTAGAGATCGGGGACAGCCATGGGAGACCCAGTACTTC. Amino acids: CSARDRGQPWETQYF.

V is TRBV2 and J is TRBJ1-4; the D is unclear. The CDR3 has 14 residues. CDR1 and CDR2 (germline): SNHLY, FYNNEI. Trimming took 1 base from V and 4 from J, leaving 7 bases between them. CDR3 nucleotide sequence: TGTGCCAGCAGTGAAGACTTAAATAATGAAAAACTGTTTTTT. Translation gives CASSEDLNNEKLFF.

This rearrangement joins TRBV5-5 to TRBJ2-7; unclear D gene. From germline, CDR1 is SGHKS and CDR2 YYEKEE (reference sequence). Trimming pared 0 bases from V and 4 bases from J, leaving 8 bases between. The CDR3 sequence is 13 residues long. Here the CDR3 reads CASSLVVGYEQYF. Here the CDR3 DNA reads TGTGCCAGCAGCTTGGTCGTCGGATACGAGCAGTACTTC. The full variable domain, rest sourced from reference TRBV5-5 and TRBJ2-7, is DAGVTQSPTHLIKTRGQQVTLRCSPISGHKSVSWYQQVLGQGPQFIFQYYEKEERGRGNFPDRFSARQFPNYSSELNVNALLLGDSALYLCASSLVVGYEQYFGPGTRLTVT.

The J gene is TRBJ1-2, the V gene TRBV5-4; D remains ambiguous. Trimming pared 0 bases from V and 4 bases from J, leaving 13 bases between. The CDR3 has 15 residues. Germline V gene data show CDR1 as SGHNT and CDR2 as YYREEE (reference sequence). The CDR3 nucleotides read TGTGCCAGCAGCTTGGACAGAAGTCCTCTCTATGGCTACACCTTC. Its protein product is CASSLDRSPLYGYTF.

This clonotype rates as medium-sized. The chain is built from TRBV6-1 and TRBJ2-7; D uncertain. V lost 7 bases and J lost 0, with 10 bases in between. CDR1 and CDR2 from the germline V gene are MNHNS and SASEGT. The CDR3 is 13 amino acids. CDR3 sequence: CASTAVSSYEQYF. The DNA for the CDR3 is TGTGCCAGCACTGCGGTAAGCTCCTACGAGCAGTACTTC.

Relative to its sample, this clonotype is medium-sized. The chain employs TRBV18 and TRBJ1-1, with D possibly being TRBD1 (6 bases). Trimming took off 8 bases at V and 9 bases at J, with 19 bases between the two ends. Per germline, CDR1 KGHSH and CDR2 LQKENI. There are 13 residues in the CDR3. This CDR3 is CASPWQGFHKAFF. The CDR3 DNA is TGTGCCAGCCCCTGGCAGGGGTTTCACAAAGCTTTCTTT.

The gene calls are TRBV20-1 and TRBJ2-1; D not certain. In germline, CDR1 is DFQATT, CDR2 SNEGSKA (reference sequence). Trimming took 6 bases from V and 0 from J, leaving 12 bases between them. The CDR3 has 14 residues. Here the CDR3 DNA reads TGCAGTGCCGATTCGCCCAGCTCCTACAATGAGCAGTTCTTC. It yields the protein CSADSPSSYNEQFF.

By frequency in the sample, this clonotype is medium-sized. This rearrangement joins TRBV7-2 to TRBJ2-7, with 8 bases lining up with TRBD1. V was clipped by 0 bases and J by 3 bases; unmatched bases: 7. This CDR3 spans 16 amino acids. Germline values: CDR1 SGHTA, CDR2 FQGNSA. The CDR3 bases are TGTGCCAGCAGCTTAGCGCAGGGGACAGGACTCTACGAGCAGTACTTC. Its protein product is CASSLAQGTGLYEQYF.

This clonotype was seen more than once but under ten times. This chain links TRBV7-9 with TRBJ1-2, with D maybe TRBD1 (6 bases). CDR3 length: 12 residues. The V end lost 5 bases, the J end lost 8 bases, and 12 bases lay between the germline ends. Germline values: CDR1 SEHNR, CDR2 FQNEAQ (reference sequence). CDR3 loop: CASSLGGRGYTF. CDR3 nucleotide sequence: TGTGCCAGCAGCCTAGGGGGACGCGGCTACACCTTC.

This clonotype was counted many times. V gene TRBV6-5 combines with J gene TRBJ1-6; unclear D gene. CDR1 and CDR2 (germline): MNHEY, SVGAGI. The V end was cut by 0 bases, the J end by 10 bases, with 16 bases between. The CDR3 extends over 16 amino acids. The CDR3 is CASSYSIVGSGSPLHF. CDR3 in DNA: TGTGCCAGCAGTTACTCGATTGTAGGATCTGGCTCACCCCTCCACTTT.

The chain has TRBV12-3 or TRBV12-4 and TRBJ2-2, with D tentatively TRBD1 (6 bases). V dropped 6 bases and J dropped 5 bases, with 10 bases sitting between them. The CDR3 loop spans 13 amino acids. CDR3 bases: TGTGCCAGCAGCCCCCAGGGGACCGGGGAGCTGTTTTTT. Translating it yields CASSPQGTGELFF.

This clonotype occurred many times. The chain couples TRBV6-2 or TRBV6-3 to TRBJ1-1; 7 bases agree with TRBD1. Trimming cost V 2 bases and J 1 base; bases outside gene matches: 19. Germline V gene sequence: CDR1 MNHEY, CDR2 SVGEGT. This CDR3 spans 20 amino acids. CDR3 loop: CASSYQVTGWTSLGNTEAFF. The CDR3 DNA sequence: TGTGCCAGCAGTTACCAAGTGACAGGGTGGACATCATTAGGGAACACTGAAGCTTTCTTT.

By sample share, this clonotype is medium-sized (0.01 to 0.1%). V usage is TRBV29-1 and J usage is TRBJ1-2; D gene unclear. Deletions cut 3 bases from V and 6 bases from J, with 11 bases between. This CDR3 comprises 12 residues. CDR1 and CDR2 from the germline V gene are SQVTM and ANQGSEA. The CDR3 nucleotides read TGCAGCGTTGATGCCGGGATTGATGGCTACACCTTC. This codes for CSVDAGIDGYTF. The entire variable domain, with the rest obtained from reference TRBV29-1 and TRBJ1-2, is as follows: SAVISQKPSRDICQRGTSLTIQCQVDSQVTMMFWYRQQPGQSLTLIATANQGSEATYESGFVIDKFPISRPNLTFSTLTVSNMSPEDSSIYLCSVDAGIDGYTFGSGTRLTVV.